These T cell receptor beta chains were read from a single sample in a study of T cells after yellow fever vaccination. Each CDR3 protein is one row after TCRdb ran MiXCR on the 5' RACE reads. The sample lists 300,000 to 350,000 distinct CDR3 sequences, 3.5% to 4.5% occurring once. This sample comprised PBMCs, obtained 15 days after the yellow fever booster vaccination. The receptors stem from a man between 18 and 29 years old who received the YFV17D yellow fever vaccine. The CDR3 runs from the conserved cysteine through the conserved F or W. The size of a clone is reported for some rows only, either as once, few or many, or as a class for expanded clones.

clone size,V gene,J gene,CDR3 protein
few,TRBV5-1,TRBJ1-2,CASSLGLHRGDYGYTF
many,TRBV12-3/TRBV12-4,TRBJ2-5,CASSWRETQYF
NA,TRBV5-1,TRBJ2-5,CASGPAGPETQYF
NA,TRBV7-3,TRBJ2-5,CASSLRGEGETQYF
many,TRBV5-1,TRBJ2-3,CASSLLDRATDTQYF
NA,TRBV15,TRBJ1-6,CATSIGTGERSPLHF
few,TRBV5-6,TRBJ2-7,CASSLDGRRANEQYF
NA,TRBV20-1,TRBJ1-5,CSARGGGGAQPQHF
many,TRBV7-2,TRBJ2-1,CASSRGLHNEQFF
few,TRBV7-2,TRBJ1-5,CASSSRVNQPQHF
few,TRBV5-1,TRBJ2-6,CASSLSVVGNSGANVLTF
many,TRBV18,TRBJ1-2,CASSPRAGTYGYTF
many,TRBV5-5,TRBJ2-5,CASSLAWETQYF
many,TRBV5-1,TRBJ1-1,CASSLGPIGLNTEAFF
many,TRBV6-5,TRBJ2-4,CASSYGLAGKNIQYF
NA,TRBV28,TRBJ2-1,CASSFGGLAGNEQFF
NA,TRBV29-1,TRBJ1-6,CSVGEGQGNSPLHF
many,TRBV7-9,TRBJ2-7,CASSLSPGYEQYF
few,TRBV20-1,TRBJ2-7,CSARVPRGSYEQYF
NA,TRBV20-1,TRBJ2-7,CSASGASEAPFDQEQYF
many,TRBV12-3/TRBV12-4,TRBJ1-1,CASSMRGRDTEAFF
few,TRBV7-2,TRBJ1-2,CASSFGGPRGYTF
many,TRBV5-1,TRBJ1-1,CASSFQTGVNTEAFF
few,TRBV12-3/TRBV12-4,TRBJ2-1,CASSLDLAGGDNEQFF
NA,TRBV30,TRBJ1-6,CAWHRGLSGSPLHF
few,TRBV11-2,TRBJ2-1,CASSLASLGLAGGYNEQFF
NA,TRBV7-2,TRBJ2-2,CASTTPRQGTGELFF
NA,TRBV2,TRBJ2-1,CASSEARGGAQEQFF
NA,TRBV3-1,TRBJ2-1,CASSRGARNEQFF
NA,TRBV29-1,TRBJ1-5,CSVVDREDQPQHF
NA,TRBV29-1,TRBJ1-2,CSASGQEGWGYTF
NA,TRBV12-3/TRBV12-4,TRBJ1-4,CASIRGQGSEKLFF
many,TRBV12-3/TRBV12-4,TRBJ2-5,CASSLGQGAIETQYF
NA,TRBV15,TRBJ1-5,CATSRGGRNQPQHF
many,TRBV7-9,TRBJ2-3,CASSLEGAGTQYF
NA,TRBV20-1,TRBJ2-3,CSAGDSHSTDTQYF
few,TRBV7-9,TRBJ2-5,CASSSTGGWGETQYF
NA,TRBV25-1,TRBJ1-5,CASSEYGVNQPQHF
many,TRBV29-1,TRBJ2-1,CSVEGRSGLGFGNEQFF
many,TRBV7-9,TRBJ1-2,CASSMTGTGGYTF
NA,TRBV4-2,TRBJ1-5,CASSQTGNSNQPQHF
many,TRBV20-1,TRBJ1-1,CSGRSGRTEAFF
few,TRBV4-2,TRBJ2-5,CASSRSQGLGLETQYF
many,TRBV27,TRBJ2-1,CASSFQPQGVEQFF
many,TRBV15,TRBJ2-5,CATSRAFGSEGTQYF
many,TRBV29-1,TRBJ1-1,CSVPWDTGTEAFF
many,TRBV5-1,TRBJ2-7,CASSLRGGIYEQYF
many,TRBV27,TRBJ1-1,CASSFVGRTEAFF
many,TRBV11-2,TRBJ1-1,CASSLDRHGEAFF
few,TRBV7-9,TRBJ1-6,CASGSSGGSPLHF
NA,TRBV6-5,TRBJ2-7,CASSYLGPTYEQYF